Following are 4 T cell receptor beta chains from one sample sequenced in a study of Graves' ophthalmopathy and Graves' hyperthyroidism. The study amplified TCR beta CDR3 regions using RNA transcripts. After a first-round RT-PCR with HTBI primers, a second-round multiplex PCR was run. Via MiXCR, TCRdb re-called the multiplex PCR reads, giving one row per CDR3 protein. The sample has some 1.1 million distinct CDR3 sequences; about 40% are singletons. Sequencing was done on a sample of peripheral blood or thyroid tissue (not recorded which). These receptors originate from an adult man with Graves' hyperthyroidism.

Only a few counts were recorded for this clonotype. The CDR3 here is CSANDLRSSGNTIYF. The CDR3 nucleotides read TGCAGTGCAAACGATCTCAGGAGCTCTGGAAACACCATATATTTT. The rearrangement uses TRBV20-1 and TRBJ1-3; D unclear. Germline assignment: CDR1 DFQATT and CDR2 SNEGSKA (reference sequence). The CDR3 spans 15 residues. Between the trimmed V and J ends, which lost 6 bases and 0 bases, there was a span of 15 bases.

The genes are TRBV29-1 and TRBJ1-3, with a possible D match to TRBD1 (6 bases). CDR1 is SQVTM and CDR2 is ANQGSEA in the germline V gene. The CDR3 totals 17 residues. Trimming pared 2 bases from V and 8 bases from J, leaving 25 bases between. The CDR3 here is CSVERGGFSDYGYTIYF. As DNA, the CDR3 is TGCAGCGTTGAAAGGGGGGGCTTTTCGGACTATGGCTACACCATATATTTT. Combining the CDR3 with reference TRBV29-1 and TRBJ1-3 gives the whole variable domain SAVISQKPSRDICQRGTSLTIQCQVDSQVTMMFWYRQQPGQSLTLIATANQGSEATYESGFVIDKFPISRPNLTFSTLTVSNMSPEDSSIYLCSVERGGFSDYGYTIYFGEGSWLTVV.

The sample holds many counts of this clonotype. CDR3 nucleotides: TGTGCCAGCAGTGTGGGGGCGTCCCCCCTTCAGCCCCAGCATTTT. Protein product: CASSVGASPLQPQHF. The V call is TRBV7-8, the J call TRBJ1-5, with D perhaps matching TRBD1 (6 bases). V shed 6 bases and J shed 6 bases, with 18 bases lying between them. The germline gives CDR1 SGHVS, CDR2 FQNEAQ. CDR3 length equals 15 residues.

The sample holds many counts of this clonotype. The chain is built from TRBV12-3 or TRBV12-4 and TRBJ1-2, with D possibly matching TRBD1 (5 bases). V lost 6 bases and J 2 bases, leaving 19 bases between the germline ends. The CDR3 consists of 16 residues. Here the CDR3 reads CASSPEGTGTNYGYTF. As DNA, the CDR3 is TGTGCCAGCAGCCCCGAGGGGACCGGGACGAACTATGGCTACACCTTC.